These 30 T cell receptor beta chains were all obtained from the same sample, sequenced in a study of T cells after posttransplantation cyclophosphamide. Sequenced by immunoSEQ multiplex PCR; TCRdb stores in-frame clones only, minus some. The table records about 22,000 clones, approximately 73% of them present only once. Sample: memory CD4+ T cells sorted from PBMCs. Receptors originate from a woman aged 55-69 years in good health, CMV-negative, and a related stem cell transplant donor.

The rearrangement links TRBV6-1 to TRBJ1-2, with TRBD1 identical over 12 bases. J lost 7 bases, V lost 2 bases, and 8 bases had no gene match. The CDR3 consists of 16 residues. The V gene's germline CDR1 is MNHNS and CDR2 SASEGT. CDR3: CASSELKGTGGFGYTF. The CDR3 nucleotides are TGTGCCAGCAGTGAACTAAAAGGGACAGGGGGCTTTGGCTACACCTTC.

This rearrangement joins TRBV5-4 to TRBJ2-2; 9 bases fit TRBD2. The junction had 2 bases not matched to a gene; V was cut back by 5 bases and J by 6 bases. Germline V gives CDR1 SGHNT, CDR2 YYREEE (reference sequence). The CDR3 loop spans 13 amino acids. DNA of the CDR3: TGTGCCAGCAGAGCGGGGGGCCCCGGGGAGCTGTTTTTT. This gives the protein CASRAGGPGELFF.

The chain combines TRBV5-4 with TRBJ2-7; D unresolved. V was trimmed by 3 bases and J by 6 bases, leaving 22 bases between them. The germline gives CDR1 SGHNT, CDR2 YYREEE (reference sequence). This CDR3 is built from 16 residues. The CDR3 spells CASSSAQRKSLSEQYF. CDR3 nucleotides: TGTGCCAGCAGCTCGGCGCAGCGAAAGTCCCTGAGCGAGCAGTACTTC. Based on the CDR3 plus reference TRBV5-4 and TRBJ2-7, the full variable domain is ETGVTQSPTHLIKTRGQQVTLRCSSQSGHNTVSWYQQALGQGPQFIFQYYREEENGRGNFPPRFSGLQFPNYSSELNVNALELDDSALYLCASSSAQRKSLSEQYFGPGTRLTVT.

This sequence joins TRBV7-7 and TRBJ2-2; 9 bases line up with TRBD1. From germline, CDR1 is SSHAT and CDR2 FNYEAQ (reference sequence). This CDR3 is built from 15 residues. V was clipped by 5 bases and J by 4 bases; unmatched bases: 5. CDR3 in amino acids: CASSRGTGITGELFF. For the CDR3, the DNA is TGTGCCAGCAGCCGAGGGACAGGGATCACCGGGGAGCTGTTTTTT.

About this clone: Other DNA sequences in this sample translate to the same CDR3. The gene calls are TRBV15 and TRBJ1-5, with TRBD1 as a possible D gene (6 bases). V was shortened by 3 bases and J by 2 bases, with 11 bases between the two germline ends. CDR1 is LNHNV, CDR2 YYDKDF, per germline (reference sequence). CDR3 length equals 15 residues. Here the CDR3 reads CATSRDSGGNQPQHF. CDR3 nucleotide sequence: TGTGCCACCAGCAGGGATTCAGGGGGCAATCAGCCCCAGCATTTT.

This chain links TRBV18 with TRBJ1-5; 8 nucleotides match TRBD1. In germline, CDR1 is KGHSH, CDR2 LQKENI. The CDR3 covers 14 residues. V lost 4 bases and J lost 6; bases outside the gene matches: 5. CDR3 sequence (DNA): TGTGCCAGCTCACTGGACAGGGTCAGTCAGCCCCAGCATTTT. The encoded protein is CASSLDRVSQPQHF.

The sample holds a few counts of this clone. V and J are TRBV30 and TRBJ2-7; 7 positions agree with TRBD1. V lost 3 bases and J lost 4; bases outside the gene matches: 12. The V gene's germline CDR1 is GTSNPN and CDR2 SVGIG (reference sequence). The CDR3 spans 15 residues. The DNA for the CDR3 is TGTGCCTGGAGACCGATGACAGGGTGGGGATACGAGCAGTACTTC. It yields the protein CAWRPMTGWGYEQYF.

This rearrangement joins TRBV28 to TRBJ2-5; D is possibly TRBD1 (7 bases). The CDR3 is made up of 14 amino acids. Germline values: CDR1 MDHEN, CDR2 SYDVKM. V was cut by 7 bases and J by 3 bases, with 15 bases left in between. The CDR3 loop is CASIKGGQKETQYF. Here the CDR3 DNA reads TGTGCCAGCATCAAGGGGGGACAGAAAGAGACCCAGTACTTC.

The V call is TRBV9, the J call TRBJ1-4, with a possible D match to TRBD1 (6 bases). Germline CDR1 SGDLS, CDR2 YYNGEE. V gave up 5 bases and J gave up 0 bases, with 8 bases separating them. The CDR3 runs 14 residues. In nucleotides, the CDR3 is TGTGCCAGCAGTCACAGGGCAACTAATGAAAAACTGTTTTTT. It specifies CASSHRATNEKLFF. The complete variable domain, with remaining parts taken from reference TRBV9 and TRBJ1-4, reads DSGVTQTPKHLITATGQRVTLRCSPRSGDLSVYWYQQSLDQGLQFLIQYYNGEERAKGNILERFSAQQFPDLHSELNLSSLELGDSALYFCASSHRATNEKLFFGSGTQLSVL.

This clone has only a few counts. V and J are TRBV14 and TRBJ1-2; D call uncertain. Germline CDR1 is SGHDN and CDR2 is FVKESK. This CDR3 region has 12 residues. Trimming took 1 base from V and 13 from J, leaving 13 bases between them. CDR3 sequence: CASSQAGPGGTF. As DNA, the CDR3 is TGTGCCAGCAGCCAAGCTGGTCCCGGTGGCACCTTC.

The CDR3 region has the DNA TGTGCCAGCAGCTTGACCGGACATTCCGAGCAGTACTTC. Encoded protein: CASSLTGHSEQYF. The V call is TRBV5-5, the J call TRBJ2-7; TRBD1 is a possible D gene (5 bases). CDR3 length: 13 residues. CDR1 and CDR2 from the germline V gene are SGHKS and YYEKEE (reference sequence). V lost 1 base, J lost 6 bases, and 11 bases lay in between.

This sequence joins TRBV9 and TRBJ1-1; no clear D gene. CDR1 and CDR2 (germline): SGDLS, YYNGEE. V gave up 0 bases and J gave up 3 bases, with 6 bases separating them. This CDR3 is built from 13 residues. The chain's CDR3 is CASSVVPDTEAFF. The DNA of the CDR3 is TGTGCCAGCAGCGTAGTTCCGGACACTGAAGCTTTCTTT. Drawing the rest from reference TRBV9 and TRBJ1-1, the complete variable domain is DSGVTQTPKHLITATGQRVTLRCSPRSGDLSVYWYQQSLDQGLQFLIQYYNGEERAKGNILERFSAQQFPDLHSELNLSSLELGDSALYFCASSVVPDTEAFFGQGTRLTVV.

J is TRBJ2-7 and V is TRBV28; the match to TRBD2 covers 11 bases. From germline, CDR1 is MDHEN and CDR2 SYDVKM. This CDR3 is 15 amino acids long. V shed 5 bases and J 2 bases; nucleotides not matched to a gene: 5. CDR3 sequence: CASSHGLAGTYEQYF. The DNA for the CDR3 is TGTGCCAGCAGTCACGGACTAGCGGGTACCTACGAGCAGTACTTC.

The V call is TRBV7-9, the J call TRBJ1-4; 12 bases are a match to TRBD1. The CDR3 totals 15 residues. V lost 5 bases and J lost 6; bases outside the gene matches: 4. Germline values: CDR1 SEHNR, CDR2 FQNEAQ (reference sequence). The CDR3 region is CASSLGDRGHEKLFF. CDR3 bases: TGTGCCAGCAGCCTAGGGGACAGGGGGCATGAAAAACTGTTTTTT. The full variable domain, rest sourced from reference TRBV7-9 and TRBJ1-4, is DTGVSQNPRHKITKRGQNVTFRCDPISEHNRLYWYRQTLGQGPEFLTYFQNEAQLEKSRLLSDRFSAERPKGSFSTLEIQRTEQGDSAMYLCASSLGDRGHEKLFFGSGTQLSVL.

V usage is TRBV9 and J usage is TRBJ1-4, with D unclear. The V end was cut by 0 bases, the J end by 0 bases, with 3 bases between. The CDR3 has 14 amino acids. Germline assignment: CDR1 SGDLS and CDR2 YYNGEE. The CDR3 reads CASSVGPTNEKLFF. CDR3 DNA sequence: TGTGCCAGCAGCGTAGGGCCAACTAATGAAAAACTGTTTTTT. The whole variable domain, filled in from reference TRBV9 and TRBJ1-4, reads DSGVTQTPKHLITATGQRVTLRCSPRSGDLSVYWYQQSLDQGLQFLIQYYNGEERAKGNILERFSAQQFPDLHSELNLSSLELGDSALYFCASSVGPTNEKLFFGSGTQLSVL.

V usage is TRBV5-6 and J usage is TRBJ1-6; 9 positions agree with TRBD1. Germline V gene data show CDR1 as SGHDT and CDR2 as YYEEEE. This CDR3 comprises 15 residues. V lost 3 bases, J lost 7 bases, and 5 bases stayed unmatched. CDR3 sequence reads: CASSYRDRVNSPLHF. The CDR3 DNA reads TGTGCCAGCAGCTACCGGGACAGGGTGAATTCACCCCTCCACTTT.

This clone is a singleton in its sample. CDR3 sequence (DNA): TGTGCCAGCAGTGAATCCTGGACAGGGATCCCTGAAAAACTGTTTTTT. Protein product: CASSESWTGIPEKLFF. The chain employs TRBV25-1 and TRBJ1-4, with 8 nucleotides matching TRBD1. Germline values: CDR1 MGHDK, CDR2 SYGVNS. This CDR3 is built from 16 residues. Germline trimming cut 1 base from V and 7 bases from J; bases unmatched to any gene: 8.

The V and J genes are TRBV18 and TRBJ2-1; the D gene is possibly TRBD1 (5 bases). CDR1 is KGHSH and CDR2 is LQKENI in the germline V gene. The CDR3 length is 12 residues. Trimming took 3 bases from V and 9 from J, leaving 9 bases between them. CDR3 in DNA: TGTGCCAGCTCACCCGACAGTTCTGAGCAGTTCTTC. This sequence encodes CASSPDSSEQFF.

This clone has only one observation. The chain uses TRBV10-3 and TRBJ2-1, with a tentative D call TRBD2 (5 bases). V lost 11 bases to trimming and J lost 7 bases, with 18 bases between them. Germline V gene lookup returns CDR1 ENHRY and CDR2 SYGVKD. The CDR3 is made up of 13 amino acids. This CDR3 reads CAVGDSPWNEQFF. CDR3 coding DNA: TGTGCCGTCGGGGATAGCCCCTGGAATGAGCAGTTCTTC.

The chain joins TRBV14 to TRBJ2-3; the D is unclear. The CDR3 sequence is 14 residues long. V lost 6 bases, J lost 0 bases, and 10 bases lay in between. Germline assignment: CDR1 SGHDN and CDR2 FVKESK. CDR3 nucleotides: TGTGCCAGCAGTCGCGTTTCTAGCACAGATACGCAGTATTTT. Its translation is CASSRVSSTDTQYF.

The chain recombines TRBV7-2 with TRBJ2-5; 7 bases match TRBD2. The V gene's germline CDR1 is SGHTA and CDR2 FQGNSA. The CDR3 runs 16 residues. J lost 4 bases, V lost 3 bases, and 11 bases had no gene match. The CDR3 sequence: CASSLGGTMRVETQYF. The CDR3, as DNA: TGTGCCAGCAGCTTGGGGGGGACTATGAGGGTAGAGACCCAGTACTTC.

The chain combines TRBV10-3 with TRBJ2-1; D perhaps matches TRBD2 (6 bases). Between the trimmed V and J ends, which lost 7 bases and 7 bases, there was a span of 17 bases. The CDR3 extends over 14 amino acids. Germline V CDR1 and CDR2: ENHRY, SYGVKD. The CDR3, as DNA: TGTGCCATCAAATCGACCGGGACTCAAAATGAGCAGTTCTTC. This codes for CAIKSTGTQNEQFF.

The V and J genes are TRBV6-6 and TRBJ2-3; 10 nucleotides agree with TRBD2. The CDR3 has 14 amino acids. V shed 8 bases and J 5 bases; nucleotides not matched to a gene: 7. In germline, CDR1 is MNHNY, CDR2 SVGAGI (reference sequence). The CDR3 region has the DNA TGTGCCAGCGACCAGCGGGAGGGTAAAGATACGCAGTATTTT. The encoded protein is CASDQREGKDTQYF.

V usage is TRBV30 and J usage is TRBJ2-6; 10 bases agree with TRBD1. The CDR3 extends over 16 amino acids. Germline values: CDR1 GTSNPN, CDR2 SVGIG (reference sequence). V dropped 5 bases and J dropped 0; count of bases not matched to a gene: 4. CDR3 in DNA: TGTGCCTGGCGGACAGGGGGGAGCTCTGGGGCCAACGTCCTGACTTTC. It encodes CAWRTGGSSGANVLTF. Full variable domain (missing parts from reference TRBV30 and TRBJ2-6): SQTIHQWPATLVQPVGSPLSLECTVEGTSNPNLYWYRQAAGRGLQLLFYSVGIGQISSEVPQNLSASRPQDRQFILSSKKLLLSDSGFYLCAWRTGGSSGANVLTFGAGSRLTVL.

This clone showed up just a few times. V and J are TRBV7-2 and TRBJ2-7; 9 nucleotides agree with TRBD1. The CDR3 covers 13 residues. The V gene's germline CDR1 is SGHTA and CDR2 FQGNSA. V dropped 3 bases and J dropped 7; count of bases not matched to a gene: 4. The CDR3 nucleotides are TGTGCCAGCAGCTTCCGGACAGGGGTGGAGCAGTACTTC. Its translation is CASSFRTGVEQYF.

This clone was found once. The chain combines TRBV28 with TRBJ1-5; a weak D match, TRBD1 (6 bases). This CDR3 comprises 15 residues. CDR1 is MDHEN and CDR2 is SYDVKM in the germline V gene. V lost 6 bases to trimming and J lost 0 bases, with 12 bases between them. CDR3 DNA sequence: TGTGCCAGCAGCCGTAACAGGGATAGCAATCAGCCCCAGCATTTT. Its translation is CASSRNRDSNQPQHF.

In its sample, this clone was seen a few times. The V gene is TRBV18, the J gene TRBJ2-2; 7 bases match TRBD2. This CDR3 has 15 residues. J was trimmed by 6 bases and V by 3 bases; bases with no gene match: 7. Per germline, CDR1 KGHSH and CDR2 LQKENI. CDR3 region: CASSPGGFGSGELFF. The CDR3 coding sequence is TGTGCCAGCTCACCGGGAGGGTTTGGATCCGGGGAGCTGTTTTTT.

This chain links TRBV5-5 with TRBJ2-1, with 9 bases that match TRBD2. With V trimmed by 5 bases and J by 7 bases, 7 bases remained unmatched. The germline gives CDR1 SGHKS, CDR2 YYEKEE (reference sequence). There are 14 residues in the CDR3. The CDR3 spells CASRGLALKNEQFF. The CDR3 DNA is TGTGCCAGCAGGGGACTAGCTCTCAAGAATGAGCAGTTCTTC.

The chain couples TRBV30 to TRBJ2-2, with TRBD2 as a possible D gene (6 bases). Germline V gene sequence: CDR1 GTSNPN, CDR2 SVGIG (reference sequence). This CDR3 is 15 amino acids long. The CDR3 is CAGRGSSQNTGELFF. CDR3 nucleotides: TGTGCGGGGCGGGGCTCCTCCCAGAACACCGGGGAGCTGTTTTTT.

CDR3 loop: CASSLLQETQYF. In nucleotides, the CDR3 is TGTGCCAGCAGTCTCCTACAAGAGACCCAGTACTTC. This chain connects TRBV28 to TRBJ2-5; D gene uncertain. Trimming cost V 5 bases and J 2 bases, with 6 bases left between them. The CDR3 loop spans 12 amino acids. Germline CDR1 MDHEN, CDR2 SYDVKM.